This TCR beta chain was recovered during a study of vaccination effects on CD4 cells after COVID-19. Overall study: Each participant was given two doses of one vaccine (BNT162b2 or mRNA-1273). Whole-study results and caveats: Only 1 of 255 vaccine-induced clones from healthy vaccinees cross-reacted with common cold coronaviruses. Marked clonal contraction was seen in infection- and vaccine-induced clones late after vaccination.

Note on this clone: The antigen is undetermined.

Antigen-specific CD4+ T cells expanded by the ViraFEST assay with viral peptide pools were then sequenced. Subsequent to less than eleven days of culture, CD4+ T cells were isolated. All vaccine recipients tested negative for nucleocapsid antibodies and had never contracted SARS-CoV-2 infection. Half of the medium was exchanged for IL-2 medium on both days 3 and 7. This CDR3 is built from 15 residues. V shed 4 bases and J shed 1 base, with 15 bases lying between them. Germline V lookup: CDR1 SGHRS, CDR2 YFSETQ. Assay: immunoSEQ multiplex PCR; the TCRdb copy retains only in-frame clones and omits some. The table includes 20,000 to 25,000 clones, about 72% detected once.

The gene calls are TRBV5-1 and TRBJ2-7; D possibly corresponds to TRBD1 (6 bases). Source: CD4+ T cells from PBMCs cultured with HCoV-OC43 spike peptides, taken before COVID-19 vaccination. Subset meaning: HCoV-OC43 spike overlapping peptide pool stimulation. The receptor was derived from a human donor who received a COVID-19 vaccine. In DNA form, the CDR3 reads TGCGCCAGCAGCCCACAGGGCCCACCGTCCTACGAGCAGTACTTC. It yields the protein CASSPQGPPSYEQYF.